The 24 T cell receptor beta chains in this list originate from one sample, sequenced in a study of shared clonotypes between healthy human individuals (dated by TCRdb to about 2020). Library preparation used the immunoSEQ multiplex PCR assay. This is the immuneACCESS table as TCRdb keeps it, with only in-frame sequences that have V and J called. A part of the clones is gone; compared with another copy, unresolved V genes explain less than half, and the rest is unexplained. This sample holds approximately 1.5 million clones; around 98.5% were observed only once. The ten largest clones represent around 0.33% of the sample. The sequencing sample was made of naive CD4+ T cells sorted from blood. The cell subset or site label here, explained by the study, means: CD45RA+ positively selected. The receptors were sampled from a man under 40 in good health.

This rearrangement joins TRBV5-1 to TRBJ1-1; TRBD1 might be the D (6 bases). This CDR3 is 16 amino acids long. Trimming left V 1 base short and J 4 bases short, with 17 bases between. CDR1 SGHRS and CDR2 YFSETQ come from the germline V gene. The CDR3 DNA reads as TGCGCCAGCAGCTTGCGAATAGGGGGATGGGGCACTGAAGCTTTCTTT. It encodes CASSLRIGGWGTEAFF.

The chain is built from TRBV5-4 and TRBJ2-3; D is perhaps TRBD1 (5 bases). The CDR3 has 14 amino acids. V lost 2 bases and J lost 0, with 7 bases in between. Germline loops: CDR1 SGHNT, CDR2 YYREEE (reference sequence). CDR3 region: CASSFQGSTDTQYF. The CDR3 nucleotides read TGTGCCAGCAGCTTCCAGGGTAGCACAGATACGCAGTATTTT.

This chain links TRBV6-5 with TRBJ2-4, with D perhaps matching TRBD2 (5 bases). CDR3 size: 13 residues. Trimming cost V 5 bases and J 4 bases, with 9 bases left between them. Germline V gives CDR1 MNHEY, CDR2 SVGAGI. The CDR3 is CASSRTGKNIQYF. The CDR3 DNA is TGTGCCAGCAGTAGGACGGGGAAAAACATTCAGTACTTC.

The CDR3 DNA sequence: TGCGCCAGCCACCTTTTCAGCTTGCCCCAGGGTTCCCCAAACTCTGGGGCCAACGTCCTGACTTTC. As protein: CASHLFSLPQGSPNSGANVLTF. The chain couples TRBV5-1 to TRBJ2-6; the D gene is possibly TRBD1 (5 bases). V was trimmed by 7 bases and J by 0 bases, leaving 32 bases between them. The CDR3 loop spans 22 amino acids. CDR1 SGHRS and CDR2 YFSETQ come from the germline V gene. The whole variable domain, remainder taken from reference TRBV5-1 and TRBJ2-6, is KAGVTQTPRYLIKTRGQQVTLSCSPISGHRSVSWYQQTPGQGLQFLFEYFSETQRNKGNFPGRFSGRQFSNSRSEMNVSTLELGDSALYLCASHLFSLPQGSPNSGANVLTFGAGSRLTVL.

The chain couples TRBV19 to TRBJ2-7; weak D call: TRBD2 (5 bases). CDR3 length equals 14 residues. The germline V and J ends were trimmed by 5 bases and 3 bases, with 14 bases remaining between them. CDR1 and CDR2 from the germline V gene are LNHDA and SQIVND (reference sequence). CDR3 sequence: CASSAGYSGYEQYF. The DNA of the CDR3 is TGTGCCAGTAGTGCGGGCTACAGTGGCTACGAGCAGTACTTC. The full variable domain, in which reference TRBV19 and TRBJ2-7 provide the parts outside the CDR3, is DGGITQSPKYLFRKEGQNVTLSCEQNLNHDAMYWYRQDPGQGLRLIYYSQIVNDFQKGDIAEGYSVSREKKESFPLTVTSAQKNPTAFYLCASSAGYSGYEQYFGPGTRLTVT.

The chain employs TRBV29-1 and TRBJ2-4; TRBD2 matches 7 bases. The CDR3 has 12 amino acids. Germline values: CDR1 SQVTM, CDR2 ANQGSEA. V shed 3 bases, J shed 7 bases, and the junction held 3 bases outside the gene matches. The CDR3 nucleotides are TGCAGCGTTGATAAGGGAGGGAACATTCAGTACTTC. Amino acids: CSVDKGGNIQYF.

The rearrangement links TRBV9 to TRBJ2-5; TRBD2 agrees at 10 bases. This CDR3 is built from 17 residues. Trimming removed 0 bases from V and 6 bases from J; junction bases left unmatched: 11. Germline CDR1 and CDR2: SGDLS and YYNGEE. CDR3 region: CASSVDGLAGVLKTQYF. Here the CDR3 DNA reads TGTGCCAGCAGCGTAGACGGCCTAGCGGGAGTTTTGAAGACCCAGTACTTC. Combining the CDR3 with reference TRBV9 and TRBJ2-5 gives the whole variable domain DSGVTQTPKHLITATGQRVTLRCSPRSGDLSVYWYQQSLDQGLQFLIQYYNGEERAKGNILERFSAQQFPDLHSELNLSSLELGDSALYFCASSVDGLAGVLKTQYFGPGTRLLVL.

This clone has just one count. This chain links TRBV11-2 with TRBJ2-5, with TRBD2 as a possible D gene (6 bases). The CDR3 covers 17 residues. Germline CDR1 SGHAT, CDR2 FQNNGV. V lost 4 bases and J lost 2, with 20 bases in between. The CDR3 coding sequence is TGTGCCAGCAGCTCCCCCGGAGGGAAATGGTCACAAGAGACCCAGTACTTC. This gives the protein CASSSPGGKWSQETQYF.

The chain joins TRBV29-1 to TRBJ1-2; 8 nucleotides match TRBD1. Germline assignment: CDR1 SQVTM and CDR2 ANQGSEA. V trimming: 4 bases; J trimming: 4 bases; junction bases outside the gene matches: 8. This CDR3 spans 14 amino acids. The CDR3 region is CSVVQGAFRYGYTF. The CDR3 DNA follows: TGCAGCGTTGTTCAGGGGGCGTTCCGCTATGGCTACACCTTC.

The chain joins TRBV11-2 to TRBJ2-1; maybe TRBD1 (5 bases). The CDR3 contains 13 residues. Germline values: CDR1 SGHAT, CDR2 FQNNGV. The V gene lost 5 bases and the J gene lost 9 bases, with 14 bases spanning the gap. The CDR3 is CASSPVRQGEQFF. CDR3 nucleotides: TGTGCCAGCAGCCCCGTACGGCAGGGTGAGCAGTTCTTC.

This clone was counted once. Other DNA sequences within the sample encode an identical CDR3. The chain uses TRBV19 and TRBJ1-1; 9 nucleotides agree with TRBD1. This CDR3 is built from 14 residues. CDR1 is LNHDA, CDR2 SQIVND, per germline (reference sequence). Trimming at V came to 6 bases and at J to 0 bases, leaving 2 bases not matched to a gene. The CDR3 bases are TGTGCCAGTAGGGGGACAGGGTTGAACACTGAAGCTTTCTTT. Its translation is CASRGTGLNTEAFF. The full variable domain, in which reference TRBV19 and TRBJ1-1 provide the parts outside the CDR3, is DGGITQSPKYLFRKEGQNVTLSCEQNLNHDAMYWYRQDPGQGLRLIYYSQIVNDFQKGDIAEGYSVSREKKESFPLTVTSAQKNPTAFYLCASRGTGLNTEAFFGQGTRLTVV.

The V call is TRBV18, the J call TRBJ1-5; 7 bases line up with TRBD1. The germline gives CDR1 KGHSH, CDR2 LQKENI. The CDR3 extends over 15 amino acids. V lost 1 base, J lost 6 bases, and 6 bases stayed unmatched. The CDR3 nucleotides are TGTGCCAGCTCACCACTTAGCAGGGGGGGTCAGCCCCAGCATTTT. Protein: CASSPLSRGGQPQHF.

This chain links TRBV5-1 with TRBJ2-7; D may be TRBD2 (6 bases). The ends were cut back, 4 bases at V and 3 bases at J, with 17 bases in the middle. From germline, CDR1 is SGHRS and CDR2 YFSETQ. The CDR3 is 15 amino acids. The CDR3 DNA reads TGCGCCAGCAGCGAGAGGGTAGCGGATTACTACGAGCAGTACTTC. Amino acid sequence: CASSERVADYYEQYF.

V is TRBV14 and J is TRBJ2-3; D ambiguous. Germline loops: CDR1 SGHDN, CDR2 FVKESK. The CDR3 has 14 residues. The germline V and J ends were trimmed by 0 bases and 7 bases, with 11 bases remaining between them. In DNA, the CDR3 is TGTGCCAGCAGCCAAGATCTTGTATCAAATACGCAGTATTTT. Translation gives CASSQDLVSNTQYF.

Concerning this clone itself: The same CDR3 arises from other DNA sequences in this sample as well. CDR3 DNA: TGTGCCAGCTCACCGCTCCAAAGTTCCTACGAGCAGTACTTC. This gives the protein CASSPLQSSYEQYF. J is TRBJ2-7 and V is TRBV18, with D hard to call. Trimming took off 3 bases at V and 1 base at J, with 10 bases between the two ends. The CDR3 spans 14 residues. Germline V gene data show CDR1 as KGHSH and CDR2 as LQKENI.

This clone was seen only once. Compared with germline, one end of the junction differs, possibly owing to a read error. The chain has TRBV28 and TRBJ1-4, with 8 bases matching TRBD1. This CDR3 comprises 15 residues. Germline V CDR1 and CDR2: MDHEN, SYDVKM. The CDR3 region is CASSWTGTSKEKLFF. The CDR3 coding sequence is TGTGCCAGCAGTTGGACAGGGACGTCTAAGGAAAAACTGTTTTTT.

The rearrangement uses TRBV6-6 and TRBJ2-2; either TRBD1 or TRBD2 may fit D (5 bases each). Germline V gene lookup returns CDR1 MNHNY and CDR2 SVGAGI (reference sequence). V lost 2 bases and J lost 4, with 14 bases in between. The CDR3 covers 16 residues. CDR3 nucleotides: TGTGCCAGCAGTTACGCTCCCAGGGCGGGCACCGGGGAGCTGTTTTTT. Protein: CASSYAPRAGTGELFF.

The chain couples TRBV18 to TRBJ2-7; no firm D call. The V and J ends lost 6 bases and 1 base respectively, with 13 bases between them. The germline V gene encodes CDR1 KGHSH and CDR2 LQKENI. The CDR3 length is 14 residues. This CDR3 is CASSLADISYEQYF. The CDR3 region has the DNA TGTGCCAGCTCCCTCGCCGACATTTCCTACGAGCAGTACTTC.

The sample holds one count of this clone. The chain combines TRBV28 with TRBJ1-2; no clear D. Between the trimmed V and J ends, which lost 3 bases and 5 bases, there was a span of 10 bases. The CDR3 loop spans 13 amino acids. The germline CDR1 and CDR2 sequences are MDHEN and SYDVKM. CDR3 region: CASSLSPRYGYTF. The DNA of the CDR3 is TGTGCCAGCAGTTTGTCACCGAGATATGGCTACACCTTC.

The chain employs TRBV19 and TRBJ2-1; maybe TRBD2 (5 bases). The germline V gene encodes CDR1 LNHDA and CDR2 SQIVND (reference sequence). The CDR3 loop spans 16 amino acids. Trimming cost V 1 base and J 6 bases, with 16 bases left between them. The CDR3, as DNA: TGTGCCAGTAGTATAGGCCCCCTACGGGGTATCAATGAGCAGTTCTTC. Encoded protein: CASSIGPLRGINEQFF. The full variable domain, completed using reference TRBV19 and TRBJ2-1, is DGGITQSPKYLFRKEGQNVTLSCEQNLNHDAMYWYRQDPGQGLRLIYYSQIVNDFQKGDIAEGYSVSREKKESFPLTVTSAQKNPTAFYLCASSIGPLRGINEQFFGPGTRLTVL.

This chain connects TRBV5-4 to TRBJ2-3; D gene uncertain. CDR1 and CDR2 (germline): SGHNT, YYREEE (reference sequence). The CDR3 runs to 15 residues. V was cut by 3 bases and J by 2 bases, with 13 bases left in between. The CDR3 reads CASSSARANTDTQYF. In DNA, the CDR3 is TGTGCCAGCAGCTCCGCCCGGGCTAACACAGATACGCAGTATTTT.

The chain recombines TRBV14 with TRBJ2-1; D is possibly TRBD2 (5 bases). Trimming took 6 bases from V and 5 from J, leaving 17 bases between them. This CDR3 region has 15 residues. Germline CDR1 and CDR2: SGHDN and FVKESK. This chain's CDR3 is CASSRSEGLDNEQFF. As DNA, the CDR3 is TGTGCCAGCAGTCGCTCTGAGGGTCTGGACAATGAGCAGTTCTTC.

This rearrangement joins TRBV5-1 to TRBJ2-7, with TRBD1 matching over 9 bases. V was clipped by 1 base and J by 3 bases; unmatched bases: 8. There are 16 residues in the CDR3. The germline V gene has CDR1 SGHRS and CDR2 YFSETQ. The CDR3 coding sequence is TGCGCCAGCAGCTTGCGAGGACAGGGGAAAATCTACGAGCAGTACTTC. Its translation: CASSLRGQGKIYEQYF.

The chain employs TRBV19 and TRBJ2-7; D not resolved. V dropped 6 bases and J dropped 3 bases, with 15 bases sitting between them. The CDR3 extends over 14 amino acids. Germline loops: CDR1 LNHDA, CDR2 SQIVND (reference sequence). The CDR3 protein is CASRSQATRYEQYF. CDR3 coding DNA: TGTGCCAGTAGGAGCCAGGCAACTCGCTACGAGCAGTACTTC.